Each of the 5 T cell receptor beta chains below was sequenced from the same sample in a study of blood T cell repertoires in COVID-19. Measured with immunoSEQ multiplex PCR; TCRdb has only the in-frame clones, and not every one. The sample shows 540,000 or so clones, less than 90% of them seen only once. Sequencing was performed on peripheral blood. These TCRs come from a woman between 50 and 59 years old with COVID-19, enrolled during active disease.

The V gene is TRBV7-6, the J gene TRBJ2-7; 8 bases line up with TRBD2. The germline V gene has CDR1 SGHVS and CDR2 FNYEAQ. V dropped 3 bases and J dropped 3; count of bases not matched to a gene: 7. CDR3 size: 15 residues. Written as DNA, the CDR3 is TGTGCCAGCAGCTTCGGGGGGGCTTCCAACTACGAGCAGTACTTC. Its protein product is CASSFGGASNYEQYF.

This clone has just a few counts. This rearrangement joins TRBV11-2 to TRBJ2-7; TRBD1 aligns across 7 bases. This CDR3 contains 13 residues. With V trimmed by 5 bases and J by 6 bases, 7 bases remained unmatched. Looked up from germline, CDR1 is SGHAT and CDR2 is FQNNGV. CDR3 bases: TGTGCCAGCAGCCCCCGACAGGGCCTCGAGCAGTACTTC. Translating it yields CASSPRQGLEQYF.

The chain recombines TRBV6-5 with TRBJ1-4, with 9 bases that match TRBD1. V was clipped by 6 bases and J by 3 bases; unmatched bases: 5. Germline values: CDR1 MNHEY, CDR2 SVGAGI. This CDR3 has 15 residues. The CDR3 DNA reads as TGTGCCAGCAGGCGCACAGGGGGCCCTAATGAAAAACTGTTTTTT. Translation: CASRRTGGPNEKLFF.

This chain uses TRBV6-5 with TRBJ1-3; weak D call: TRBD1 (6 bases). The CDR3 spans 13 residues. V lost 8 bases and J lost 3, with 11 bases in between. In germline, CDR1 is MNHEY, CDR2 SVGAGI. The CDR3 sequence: CASQRGYGNTIYF. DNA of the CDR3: TGTGCCAGCCAAAGGGGGTATGGAAACACCATATATTTT.

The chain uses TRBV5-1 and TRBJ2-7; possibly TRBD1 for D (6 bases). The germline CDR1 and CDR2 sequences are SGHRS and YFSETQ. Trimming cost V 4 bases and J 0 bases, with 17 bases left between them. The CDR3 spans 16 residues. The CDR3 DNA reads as TGCGCCAGCAGCCCGGCACAGGGAACGGGCTCCTACGAGCAGTACTTC. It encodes CASSPAQGTGSYEQYF.